This TCR beta chain was documented in a study of Ad26.COV2.S vaccination and SARS-CoV-2 variants. Overall study findings and caveats: Participants given vaccine showed non-spike TCR breadth similar to that of placebo recipients. CD8+ and CD4+ T cells specific for spike reportedly responded with substantial breadth after vaccination. It was vaccine recipients, not placebo recipients, who had the higher spike-specific TCR breadth. Estimates derived from TCR breadth and depth analyses may have underestimated total T cell responses.

The data were produced by immunoSEQ multiplex PCR, yet TCRdb's version contains in-frame clones alone and is incomplete. Here the sample spans under 150,000 clones, 86% being singletons. The CDR3 loop spans 14 amino acids. Germline V gene data show CDR1 as SGHRS and CDR2 as YFSETQ. With 2 bases removed from V and 2 bases from J, the gap between germline ends came to 7 bases. This clone has a handful of counts. Its antigen remains unknown. This TCR was recovered from a human donor who had recovered from COVID-19. Sequencing was performed on peripheral blood, taken after recovery from COVID-19. The rearrangement joins TRBV5-1 to TRBJ1-4; perhaps TRBD1 as D (6 bases). The CDR3 region is CASSLTGTNEKLFF. The CDR3 nucleotides read TGCGCCAGCAGCTTAACAGGGACTAATGAAAAACTGTTTTTT.